This T cell receptor beta chain was sequenced for a study of spatial heterogeneity in lung cancer. Study-wide context: Raw reads showed each unique TCR and UMI combination turning up more than ten times on average.

V lost 2 bases, J lost 8 bases, and 3 bases stayed unmatched. The CDR3 is 13 residues long. The germline gives CDR1 MNHEY, CDR2 SMNVEV (reference sequence). TCRdb analysed the 5' RACE reads with MiXCR anew, one entry per CDR3 protein. The repertoire holds about 39,000 distinct CDR3 sequences, with 3% to 3.5% as singletons. Specified time point: sample taken at primary tumor resection. There were 65 or so donors, all of them untreated patients with early-stage non-small cell lung cancer. The sample was normal lung tissue next to the tumor, taken at surgery. This chain links TRBV27 with TRBJ1-5, with 7 bases identical to TRBD1. The sequence came from a male donor with early-stage non-small cell lung cancer. This chain's CDR3 is CASSLQGGEPQHF. CDR3 DNA: TGTGCCAGCAGTTTACAGGGGGGTGAGCCCCAGCATTTT.